Listed here are 12 T cell receptor beta chains from one sample, sequenced in a study of long-term antiretroviral therapy in people with HIV (dated by TCRdb to 2021 to 2024). The immunoSEQ hsTCRB v3.0 assay was used at survey level resolution for TRB variable region sequencing. Held by TCRdb, this immuneACCESS table contains in-frame sequences only and omits some clones. Under half of the omission traces to an unresolved V gene where checked; the cause of the rest is unknown. For this sample there are 20,000 to 25,000 clones; roughly 82% appear just once. In total, the top ten clones hold more than 4.5% of the sample. The sequenced sample was unsorted PBMCs, obtained 0.3 years after starting antiretroviral therapy. The origin of the receptors is a man in his fifties with HIV.

This clone has only one observation. The chain has TRBV6-1 and TRBJ1-6; D is undetermined. Germline CDR1 MNHNS, CDR2 SASEGT. The V and J ends lost 4 bases and 7 bases respectively, with 11 bases between them. The CDR3 sequence is 14 residues long. This CDR3 reads CASSGRSLNSPLHF. CDR3 DNA: TGTGCCAGCAGTGGACGGAGCCTAAATTCACCCCTCCACTTT.

The chain carries TRBV11-2 and TRBJ2-1, with 9 bases aligning to TRBD2. Unmatched junction bases numbered 6, after V lost 4 bases and J lost 8 bases. The CDR3 covers 14 residues. Germline V CDR1 and CDR2: SGHAT, FQNNGV. CDR3 region: CASSSPAGGYEQFF. The CDR3 nucleotides are TGTGCCAGCAGCTCTCCAGCGGGGGGATATGAGCAGTTCTTC.

This clone was seen more than once but under ten times. This chain links TRBV19 with TRBJ1-2; a possible D gene is TRBD1 (6 bases). Germline V CDR1 and CDR2: LNHDA, SQIVND (reference sequence). The CDR3 is 12 amino acids. V lost 3 bases and J 8 bases, leaving 10 bases between the germline ends. CDR3 DNA sequence: TGTGCCAGTAGTATCCACAGGGACGGCTACACCTTC. Translated: CASSIHRDGYTF.

This clone was found a few times. The chain links TRBV25-1 to TRBJ1-4; possibly TRBD1 for D (5 bases). V lost 3 bases to trimming and J lost 5 bases, with 7 bases between them. The CDR3 covers 13 residues. Germline assignment: CDR1 MGHDK and CDR2 SYGVNS. The CDR3 nucleotides read TGTGCCAGCAGTGAGGAGGGGAATGAAAAACTGTTTTTT. Translated, it gives CASSEEGNEKLFF.

This clone came up once. The V and J genes are TRBV2 and TRBJ1-1, with 8 bases matching TRBD1. Germline V CDR1 and CDR2: SNHLY, FYNNEI. This CDR3 region has 13 residues. V lost 5 bases, J lost 4 bases, and 3 bases stayed unmatched. CDR3 bases: TGTGCCAGCAGTAAGACAGGGGCCACTGAAGCTTTCTTT. It yields the protein CASSKTGATEAFF. Full variable domain (missing parts from reference TRBV2 and TRBJ1-1): EPEVTQTPSHQVTQMGQEVILRCVPISNHLYFYWYRQILGQKVEFLVSFYNNEISEKSEIFDDQFSVERPDGSNFTLKIRSTKLEDSAMYFCASSKTGATEAFFGQGTRLTVV.

The chain recombines TRBV28 with TRBJ1-1; 12 bases fit TRBD1. CDR3 length: 16 amino acids. Germline-derived CDR1 and CDR2 are MDHEN and SYDVKM. The V gene end was trimmed by 6 bases and the J gene end by 0 bases; junction bases not matched to a gene: 5. CDR3 region: CASSRDRGRMNTEAFF. The DNA of the CDR3 is TGTGCCAGCAGCCGGGACAGGGGGCGGATGAACACTGAAGCTTTCTTT. The full variable domain, completed using reference TRBV28 and TRBJ1-1, is DVKVTQSSRYLVKRTGEKVFLECVQDMDHENMFWYRQDPGLGLRLIYFSYDVKMKEKGDIPEGYSVSREKKERFSLILESASTNQTSMYLCASSRDRGRMNTEAFFGQGTRLTVV.

This clone was seen a single time. CDR3 in amino acids: CASSQVGSNQPQHF. The DNA for the CDR3 is TGCGCCAGCAGCCAAGTGGGTAGCAATCAGCCCCAGCATTTT. This chain joins TRBV4-1 and TRBJ1-5, with no clear D. The length of the CDR3 is 14 residues. Trimming shortened V by 1 base and J by 0 bases, and 4 bases separated the two germline ends. Germline V gives CDR1 MGHRA, CDR2 YSYEKL.

The chain recombines TRBV5-6 with TRBJ1-4, with TRBD1 matching 7 bases. Germline V CDR1 and CDR2: SGHDT, YYEEEE. The CDR3 contains 17 residues. The J segment lost 5 bases and the V segment lost 0 bases, leaving 10 bases of the junction unmatched. As DNA, the CDR3 is TGTGCCAGCAGCTTGGAAGAGTTTGGGACAGAGAATGAAAAACTGTTTTTT. Translated, it gives CASSLEEFGTENEKLFF.

In DNA, the CDR3 is TGTGCCAGCAGCTTGATAGGGGGGATGGGGTACGAGCAGTACTTC. This codes for CASSLIGGMGYEQYF. The chain carries TRBV7-2 and TRBJ2-7, with D possibly called TRBD1 or TRBD2 (6 bases each). Germline CDR1 SGHTA, CDR2 FQGNSA. The CDR3 has 15 residues. V lost 3 bases and J lost 4, with 16 bases in between.

V and J are TRBV4-1 and TRBJ1-1, with D maybe TRBD1 (5 bases). V was cut by 5 bases and J by 6 bases, with 13 bases left in between. This CDR3 has 13 amino acids. Germline V gene data show CDR1 as MGHRA and CDR2 as YSYEKL. The CDR3 DNA reads TGCGCCAGCAGCGTGAGGGGCTCCCCTGAAGCTTTCTTT. It yields the protein CASSVRGSPEAFF.

The chain combines TRBV11-2 with TRBJ2-4; TRBD2 matches at 7 bases. Looked up from germline, CDR1 is SGHAT and CDR2 is FQNNGV. V lost 3 bases, J lost 6 bases, and 5 bases stayed unmatched. The CDR3 totals 14 residues. This chain's CDR3 is CASSLGGSINIQYF. The CDR3 DNA is TGTGCCAGCAGCTTGGGGGGGTCGATAAACATTCAGTACTTC.

The chain joins TRBV4-1 to TRBJ2-2; weak D call: TRBD2 (5 bases). V lost 4 bases and J lost 0, with 15 bases in between. CDR3 length: 17 amino acids. Per germline, CDR1 MGHRA and CDR2 YSYEKL. CDR3 residues: CASSLGGGSANTGELFF. The CDR3, as DNA: TGCGCCAGCAGCCTGGGCGGCGGGTCCGCGAACACCGGGGAGCTGTTTTTT.